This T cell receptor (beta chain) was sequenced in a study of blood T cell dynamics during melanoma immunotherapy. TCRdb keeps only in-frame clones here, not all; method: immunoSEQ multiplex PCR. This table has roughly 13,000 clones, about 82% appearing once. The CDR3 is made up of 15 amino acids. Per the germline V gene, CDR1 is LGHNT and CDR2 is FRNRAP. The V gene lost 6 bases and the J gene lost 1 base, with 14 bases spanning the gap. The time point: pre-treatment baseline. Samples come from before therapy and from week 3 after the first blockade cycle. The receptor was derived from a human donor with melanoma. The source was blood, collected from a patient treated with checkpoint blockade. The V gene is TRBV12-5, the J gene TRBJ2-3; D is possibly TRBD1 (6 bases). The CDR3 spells CASGYREFGTDTQYF. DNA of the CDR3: TGTGCTAGTGGCTACAGGGAATTCGGCACAGATACGCAGTATTTT.